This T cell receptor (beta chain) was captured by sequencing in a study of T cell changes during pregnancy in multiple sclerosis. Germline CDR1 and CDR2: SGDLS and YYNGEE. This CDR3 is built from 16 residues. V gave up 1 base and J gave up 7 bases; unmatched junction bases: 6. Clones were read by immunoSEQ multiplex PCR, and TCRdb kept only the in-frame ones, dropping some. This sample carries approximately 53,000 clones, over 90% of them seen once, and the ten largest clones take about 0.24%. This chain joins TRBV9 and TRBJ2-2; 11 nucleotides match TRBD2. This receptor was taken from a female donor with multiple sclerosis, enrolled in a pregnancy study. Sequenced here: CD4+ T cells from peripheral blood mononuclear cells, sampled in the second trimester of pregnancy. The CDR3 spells CASSVLAGGPHGELFF. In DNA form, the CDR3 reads TGTGCCAGCAGCGTATTAGCGGGGGGGCCCCACGGGGAGCTGTTTTTT.